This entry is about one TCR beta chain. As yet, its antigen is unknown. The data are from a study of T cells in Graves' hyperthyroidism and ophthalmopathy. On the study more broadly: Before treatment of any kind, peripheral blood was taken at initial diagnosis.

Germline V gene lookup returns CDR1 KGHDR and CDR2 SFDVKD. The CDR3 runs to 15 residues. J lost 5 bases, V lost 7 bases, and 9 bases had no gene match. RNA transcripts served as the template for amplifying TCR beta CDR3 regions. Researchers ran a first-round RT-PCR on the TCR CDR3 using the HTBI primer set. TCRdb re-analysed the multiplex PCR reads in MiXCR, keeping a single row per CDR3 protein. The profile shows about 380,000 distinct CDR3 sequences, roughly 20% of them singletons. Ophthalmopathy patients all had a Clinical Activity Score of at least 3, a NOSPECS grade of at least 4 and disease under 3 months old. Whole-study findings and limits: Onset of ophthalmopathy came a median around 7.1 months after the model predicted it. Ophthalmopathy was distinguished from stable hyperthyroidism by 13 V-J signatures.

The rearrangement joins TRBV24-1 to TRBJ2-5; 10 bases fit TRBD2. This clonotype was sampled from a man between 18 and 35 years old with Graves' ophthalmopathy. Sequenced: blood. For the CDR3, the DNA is TGTGCCACCAGCTCTCTTAGCGGGGGGCAGGAGACCCAGTACTTC. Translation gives CATSSLSGGQETQYF.